Presented here are 8 T cell receptor beta chains from one specimen sequenced in a study of T cell clones after liver transplantation. Using immunoSEQ multiplex PCR, the repertoire was profiled, and TCRdb retains in-frame clones only, with some absent. This sample has 95,000 to 130,000 clones; around nine tenths occur once, and the top ten carry approximately 0.88%. Sequencing was performed on CD4+ T cells from blood, taken 12 months after liver transplant. These receptors all come from a human patient who received a liver transplant. Among the T cells, some may be from the graft donor.

The chain joins TRBV5-4 to TRBJ2-7, with 9 bases aligning to TRBD2. This CDR3 is built from 14 residues. Trimming at V came to 4 bases and at J to 3 bases, leaving 5 bases not matched to a gene. The germline V gene has CDR1 SGHNT and CDR2 YYREEE (reference sequence). In DNA form, the CDR3 reads TGTGCCAGCAGCCCTAAGACTAGCGGCTACGAGCAGTACTTC. This codes for CASSPKTSGYEQYF.

V is TRBV7-9 and J is TRBJ2-2; D possibly corresponds to TRBD2 (5 bases). V shed 2 bases and J shed 5 bases, with 6 bases lying between them. The CDR3 runs 13 residues. In germline, CDR1 is SEHNR, CDR2 FQNEAQ (reference sequence). CDR3 residues: CASSLRGTGELFF. In nucleotides, the CDR3 is TGTGCCAGCAGCTTACGGGGAACCGGGGAGCTGTTTTTT.

This chain uses TRBV28 with TRBJ1-1, with 7 positions matching TRBD1. CDR3 size: 14 residues. The germline gives CDR1 MDHEN, CDR2 SYDVKM. V lost 10 bases to trimming and J lost 0 bases; unmatched junction nucleotides: 8. CDR3 protein: CATSFTGVNTEAFF. The CDR3 bases are TGTGCCACCTCGTTTACAGGGGTGAACACTGAAGCTTTCTTT.

This chain joins TRBV11-1 and TRBJ2-7, with 8 positions matching TRBD2. Germline CDR1 is SGHAT and CDR2 is FQDESV (reference sequence). V lost 4 bases, J lost 6 bases, and 8 bases stayed unmatched. This CDR3 contains 14 residues. The CDR3 spells CASSSGLDGVEQYF. CDR3 nucleotides: TGTGCCAGCAGCTCGGGACTAGATGGGGTCGAGCAGTACTTC.

This chain links TRBV21-1 with TRBJ2-7. TRBV21-1 is flagged as a pseudogene. The CDR3 is 17 residues long. The CDR3, as DNA: TGTGCCAGCAGCAAAGGGGGCGAGGACGGGGACGCCTACGAGCAGTACTTC. Amino acid sequence: CASSKGGEDGDAYEQYF.

The chain combines TRBV6-6 with TRBJ2-1, with D perhaps TRBD1 (6 bases). The CDR3 totals 16 residues. Trimming shortened V by 8 bases and J by 4 bases, and 21 bases separated the two germline ends. From germline, CDR1 is MNHNY and CDR2 SVGAGI (reference sequence). In DNA, the CDR3 is TGTGCCAGCTTTGGGGGCTGGAGACCGGGGTACAATGAGCAGTTCTTC. Protein sequence: CASFGGWRPGYNEQFF.

V is TRBV28 and J is TRBJ2-2, with 13 positions matching TRBD2. Germline V gene sequence: CDR1 MDHEN, CDR2 SYDVKM. V lost 5 bases, J lost 5 bases, and 17 bases stayed unmatched. CDR3 size: 20 residues. The DNA for the CDR3 is TGTGCCAGCAGTGACCCGAGACTAGCGGGAGGACCCCGCCGGACCGGGGAGCTGTTTTTT. Residues: CASSDPRLAGGPRRTGELFF. The full variable domain, in which reference TRBV28 and TRBJ2-2 provide the parts outside the CDR3, is DVKVTQSSRYLVKRTGEKVFLECVQDMDHENMFWYRQDPGLGLRLIYFSYDVKMKEKGDIPEGYSVSREKKERFSLILESASTNQTSMYLCASSDPRLAGGPRRTGELFFGEGSRLTVL.

This clone has more than one count but fewer than ten. Here the CDR3 DNA reads TGTGCCAGCAGCTTGAAAACAGGGGCCACCGGGGAGCTGTTTTTT. This codes for CASSLKTGATGELFF. The chain joins TRBV5-4 to TRBJ2-2; 7 bases are a match to TRBD1. The CDR3 extends over 15 amino acids. Germline V gives CDR1 SGHNT, CDR2 YYREEE (reference sequence). J gave up 4 bases and V 1 base, and 4 bases lay outside the gene matches.